This T cell receptor (beta chain) was retrieved from a study of blood T cell repertoires in COVID-19. Background on the study: Whether acute or convalescent, the COVID-19 samples came from the United States, Italy and Spain. T cells, B-cell-depleted T cells, or PBMCs supplied cDNA or gDNA.

Germline lookup yields CDR1 MNHEY and CDR2 SVGEGT. The CDR3 is made up of 13 amino acids. V was clipped by 4 bases and J by 4 bases, with 10 bases between them. Authors' methods: Using reference gene primer amplification, nucleated cell counts were estimated. The protocol was immunoSEQ multiplex PCR, while the TCRdb copy is restricted to in-frame clones and leaves out a portion. V and J calls and clone size are given by that table; D and trimming were obtained from the DNA. The sample has about 270,000 clones, 70% to 90% seen once; the top ten hold approximately 10%. The material sequenced was peripheral blood. The clonotype comes from a woman between 70 and 85 years old with acute or convalescent COVID-19. V and J are TRBV6-2 or TRBV6-3 and TRBJ1-1; D uncertain. CDR3 residues: CASSSIQSTEAFF. The CDR3 DNA follows: TGTGCCAGCAGTTCAATACAGAGCACTGAAGCTTTCTTT.